This is a list of T cell receptor beta chains from one sample in a study of blood T cell repertoires in COVID-19. The data were produced by immunoSEQ multiplex PCR, yet TCRdb's version contains in-frame clones alone and is incomplete. The table records around 620,000 clones, 85% to 90% of them present only once. Sequencing input: peripheral blood. These receptors all stem from a woman younger than 30 with acute or convalescent COVID-19. CDR3s include the opening cysteine and the closing phenylalanine or tryptophan. A D gene is named only where the DNA matches it firmly. Clone size is stated in some rows and not others, as once, few, many or a class when expanded.

.	once	TRBV3-1/TRBV3-2	TRBJ1-3	15	TGTGCCAGCTCCTACAGGACAGCGCAAGGAAACACCATATATTTT	CASSYRTAQGNTIYF
.	few	TRBV2	TRBJ1-1	14	TGTGCCAGCAGTGATCGGGGGACGGGCACTGAAGCTTTCTTT	CASSDRGTGTEAFF
.	.	TRBV29-1	TRBJ1-2	12	TGCAGCGTCCAGACAGTTCACTATGGCTACACCTTC	CSVQTVHYGYTF
TRBD2	.	TRBV9	TRBJ2-7	16	TGTGCCAGCAGCCCTTTAGCGGGGCGAAGCTCCTACGAGCAGTACTTC	CASSPLAGRSSYEQYF
TRBD1	.	TRBV4-1	TRBJ2-7	16	TGCGCCAGCAGCCACCTGTACCGGGACAGACACTACGAGCAGTACTTC	CASSHLYRDRHYEQYF
.	.	TRBV9	TRBJ1-2	15	TGTGCCAGCAGCGTACGGGAAGTGGGGAACTATGGCTACACCTTC	CASSVREVGNYGYTF
TRBD1	.	TRBV6-1	TRBJ1-1	14	TGTGCCAGCAGTGAGGGGACAGGGGGCCATCAAGCTTTCTTT	CASSEGTGGHQAFF
TRBD1	few	TRBV19	TRBJ1-3	16	TGTGCCAGTAGACCTGACAGGGTACTACGCGGAAACACCATATATTTT	CASRPDRVLRGNTIYF
.	few	TRBV18	TRBJ1-6	15	TGTGCCAGCTCACGCGCGGCGAGTGAAGTTTCACCCCTCCACTTT	CASSRAASEVSPLHF
.	.	TRBV5-5	TRBJ1-3	15	TGTGCCAGCAGCCCCGGAATAGGGGCTGGAAACACCATATATTTT	CASSPGIGAGNTIYF
.	.	TRBV18	TRBJ1-3	15	TGTGCCAGCTCACACTCGACAGGCCCTGGAAACACCATATATTTT	CASSHSTGPGNTIYF
.	.	TRBV3-1/TRBV3-2	TRBJ1-6	17	TGTGCCAGCAGCCACCCCTCACAGGGCGCCGGCAATTCACCCCTCCACTTT	CASSHPSQGAGNSPLHF
.	.	TRBV18	TRBJ1-4	14	TGTGCCAGCTCACCGGGGACAAGAAATGAAAAACTGTTTTTT	CASSPGTRNEKLFF
.	.	TRBV27	TRBJ2-1	16	TGTGCCAGCAGTTTGCGGGGCCTTCTAGGAGACAATGAGCAGTTCTTC	CASSLRGLLGDNEQFF
.	few	TRBV27	TRBJ1-2	13	TGTGCCAGCAGGAGACAGGACCTCTATGGCTACACCTTC	CASRRQDLYGYTF
TRBD1	.	TRBV7-9	TRBJ1-2	17	TGTGCCAGCAGCTCTCTCGGGACAGGGGAAAGTAACTATGGCTACACCTTC	CASSSLGTGESNYGYTF
.	few	TRBV5-1	TRBJ1-2	12	TGCGCCAGCAGGGCCACAGGGCAAGGCTACACCTTC	CASRATGQGYTF
TRBD1	.	TRBV5-6	TRBJ1-3	16	TGTGCCAGCAGCAAATCCCAGGGGGGAGCTGGAAACACCATATATTTT	CASSKSQGGAGNTIYF
.	.	TRBV7-2	TRBJ1-2	15	TGTGCCAGCAGCTTAGGTCTGGGGGCGGGCTATGGCTACACCTTC	CASSLGLGAGYGYTF
.	.	TRBV7-2	TRBJ2-7	16	TGTGCCAGCAGCTTGGTTAACAGGGAAGATCTCTACGAGCAGTACTTC	CASSLVNREDLYEQYF
TRBD1	.	TRBV5-5	TRBJ1-5	17	TGTGCCAGCAGCTTGACAGGGGCTCGAGATAGCAATCAGCCCCAGCATTTT	CASSLTGARDSNQPQHF
.	.	TRBV5-6	TRBJ1-1	14	TGTGCCAGCAGCTTGAGCAGGGGCCGAGGTGAAGCTTTCTTT	CASSLSRGRGEAFF
.	.	TRBV11-1	TRBJ1-2	15	TGTGCCAGCAGCCCCACGTCGGGGGGGGACTATGGCTACACCTTC	CASSPTSGGDYGYTF
TRBD2	.	TRBV5-6	TRBJ2-7	16	TGTGCCAGCAGCGTCCGACTAGCGGGGGTGTCCTACGAGCAGTACTTC	CASSVRLAGVSYEQYF
.	.	TRBV5-1	TRBJ1-1	15	TGCGCCAGCAGCTTTGAAAGAGACTTGAACACTGAAGCTTTCTTT	CASSFERDLNTEAFF
TRBD2	.	TRBV2	TRBJ2-1	17	TGTGCCAGCAGTGGGACTAGCGGGGGGGCCGGCTACAATGAGCAGTTCTTC	CASSGTSGGAGYNEQFF
.	.	TRBV3-1/TRBV3-2	TRBJ1-2	14	TGTGCCAGCAGCCGAGGGCAGGGGATTGGTGGCTACACCTTC	CASSRGQGIGGYTF
.	.	TRBV7-9	TRBJ1-1	14	TGTGCCAGCAGCTCCCGGAGCGTGAACACTGAAGCTTTCTTT	CASSSRSVNTEAFF
.	.	TRBV19	TRBJ1-3	16	TGTGCCAGTAGTCCCATCGACAGACCCTCTGGAAACACCATATATTTT	CASSPIDRPSGNTIYF
TRBD2	.	TRBV7-9	TRBJ2-1	15	TGTGCCAGCAGCTTAGTAAGCGGGGGGCGCAATGAGCAGTTCTTC	CASSLVSGGRNEQFF
TRBD1	.	TRBV24-1	TRBJ1-2	11	TGTGCCATCGGACAGGGGTACGGCTACACCTTC	CAIGQGYGYTF
TRBD1	.	TRBV4-1	TRBJ1-2	16	TGCGCCAGCAGTCACACTCCGATGACAGGGAACTATGGCTACACCTTC	CASSHTPMTGNYGYTF
.	.	TRBV12-3/TRBV12-4	TRBJ1-1	12	TGTGCCAGCAGCCGCGGGAGCACTGAAGCTTTCTTT	CASSRGSTEAFF
.	.	TRBV9	TRBJ1-5	15	TGTGCCAGCAGCGTAGAGGGACAACTCAATCAGCCCCAGCATTTT	CASSVEGQLNQPQHF
.	few	TRBV3-1/TRBV3-2	TRBJ1-1	12	TGTGCCAGCTACGCGGCGGGTACTGAAGCTTTCTTT	CASYAAGTEAFF
.	once	TRBV15	TRBJ1-3	14	TGTGCCACCAGCAGAGACAGGGGATTAGACACCATATATTTT	CATSRDRGLDTIYF
.	.	TRBV3-1/TRBV3-2	TRBJ2-2	13	TGTGCCAGCAGCGGGGCCGCCACCGGGGAGCTGTTTTTT	CASSGAATGELFF
TRBD1	.	TRBV5-1	TRBJ1-1	12	TGCGCCAGCAGCCAAGACAGGGTCGGAGCTTTCTTT	CASSQDRVGAFF
.	.	TRBV30	TRBJ1-3	14	TGTGCCTGGAGTATTGGGAGCTCTGGAAACACCATATATTTT	CAWSIGSSGNTIYF
.	.	TRBV5-1	TRBJ2-7	15	TGCGCCAGCAGCATGCCGGGACTCCCCTCCTACGAGCAGTACTTC	CASSMPGLPSYEQYF
.	.	TRBV4-2	TRBJ1-2	15	TGTGCCAGCAGCCAAGAACAGGGCCTCAACTATGGCTACACCTTC	CASSQEQGLNYGYTF
.	.	TRBV5-1	TRBJ1-1	15	TGCGCCAGCAGCTCTAATTCTGGACAGAACACTGAAGCTTTCTTT	CASSSNSGQNTEAFF
TRBD1	once	TRBV7-2	TRBJ2-7	14	TGTGCCAGCAGCCTAGGTGGGGCAGGGGGAAACCAGTACTTC	CASSLGGAGGNQYF
TRBD1	once	TRBV4-3	TRBJ2-6	17	TGCGCCAGCAGCCAAGGGGACAGGCCCTCTGGGGCCAACGTCCTGACTTTC	CASSQGDRPSGANVLTF